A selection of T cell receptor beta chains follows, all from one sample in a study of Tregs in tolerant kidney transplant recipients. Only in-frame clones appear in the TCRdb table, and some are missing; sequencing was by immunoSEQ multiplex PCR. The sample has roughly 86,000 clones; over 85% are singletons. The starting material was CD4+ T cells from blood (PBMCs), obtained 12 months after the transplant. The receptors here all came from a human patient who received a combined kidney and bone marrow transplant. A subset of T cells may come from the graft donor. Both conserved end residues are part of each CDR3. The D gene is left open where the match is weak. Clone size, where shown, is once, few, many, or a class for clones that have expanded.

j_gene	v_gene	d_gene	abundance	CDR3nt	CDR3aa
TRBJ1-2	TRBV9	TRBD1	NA	TGTGCCAGCACTTCTAAGGGGGCGAGGGGCTACACCTTC	CASTSKGARGYTF
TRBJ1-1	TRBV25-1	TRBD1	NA	TGTGCCAGCAGTCAGGACAGGGACGAAACTTTCTTT	CASSQDRDETFF
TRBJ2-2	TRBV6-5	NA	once	TGTGCCAGCAGTTACTCGCGTGTCACCGGGGAGCTGTTTTTT	CASSYSRVTGELFF
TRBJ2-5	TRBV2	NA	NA	TGTGCCAGCAGTGAATTTGTGATCAGGGAGACCCAGTACTTC	CASSEFVIRETQYF
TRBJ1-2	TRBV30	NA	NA	TGTGCCTGGAGTGTATCTATATTTAAGGGGGGGAACAACTATGGCTACACCTTC	CAWSVSIFKGGNNYGYTF
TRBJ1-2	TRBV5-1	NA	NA	TGCGCCAGCGTTTCAGGGGCTGGGAACTATGGCTACACCTTC	CASVSGAGNYGYTF
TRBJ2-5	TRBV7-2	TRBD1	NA	TGTGCCAGCAGCTTAGTTGGGACAGGGACGGGGGAGACCCAGTACTTC	CASSLVGTGTGETQYF
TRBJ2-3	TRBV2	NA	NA	TGTGCCACTACAGGGGAGGTAATCACAGATACGCAGTATTTT	CATTGEVITDTQYF
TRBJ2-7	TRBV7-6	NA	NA	TGTGCCAGCAGCTTAGATAACGAGCAGTACTTC	CASSLDNEQYF
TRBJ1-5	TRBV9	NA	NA	TGTGCCAGCAGCGTAGGTCTCGGTCAGGGTAAACAGCCCCAGCATTTT	CASSVGLGQGKQPQHF
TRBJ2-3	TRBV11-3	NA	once	TGTGCCAGCAGCCCGATCGGACAGACGGTGGATACGCAGTATTTT	CASSPIGQTVDTQYF
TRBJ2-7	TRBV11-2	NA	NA	TGTGCCAGCAGCTTAGCAGGACAGTCGAGCTCCTACGAGCAGTACTTC	CASSLAGQSSSYEQYF
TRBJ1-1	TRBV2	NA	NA	TGTGCCAGCAGTGCCCGGCGGGTTGAAGCTTTCTTT	CASSARRVEAFF
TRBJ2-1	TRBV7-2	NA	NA	TGTGCCAGCACTCGCGGGGAGATGCAGTTCTTC	CASTRGEMQFF
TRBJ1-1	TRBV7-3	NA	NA	TGTGCCAGCAGCTTAACAGGGGGTGAAGCTTTCTTT	CASSLTGGEAFF
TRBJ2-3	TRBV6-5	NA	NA	TGTGCCAGCAGTTACGGAGGGATTAGCACAGATACGCAGTATTTT	CASSYGGISTDTQYF
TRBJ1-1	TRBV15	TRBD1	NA	TGTGCCACCAGCAGAGGAGGACGGTTATCGGGACAGCCTTACATGAACACTGAAGCTTTCTTT	CATSRGGRLSGQPYMNTEAFF
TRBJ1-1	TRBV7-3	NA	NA	TGTGCCAGCAGCTTAGCCCAGGGGAACACTGAAGCTTTCTTT	CASSLAQGNTEAFF
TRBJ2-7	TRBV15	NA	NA	TGTGCCACCAGCAGCCCCGGGAACGAGCAGTACTTC	CATSSPGNEQYF
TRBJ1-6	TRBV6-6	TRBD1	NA	TGTGCCAGCGAAGGAGACAGGGGAACCTCACCCCTCCACTTT	CASEGDRGTSPLHF
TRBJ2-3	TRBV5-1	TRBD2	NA	TGCGCCAGCAGCCCGACTAGCGGGGGGGCTGGAGATACGCAGTATTTT	CASSPTSGGAGDTQYF
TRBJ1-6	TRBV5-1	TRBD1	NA	TGCGCCAGCAGTCCCGACAGGGTTAATTCCCCCCTCCACTTT	CASSPDRVNSPLHF
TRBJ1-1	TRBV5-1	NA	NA	TGCGCCAGCAGCCAGTCGGGGAACACTGAAGCTTTCTTT	CASSQSGNTEAFF
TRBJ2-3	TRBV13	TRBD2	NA	TGTGCCAGCAGCCCTAGGGGACTAGCGGGAGATTTCGCAGATACGCAGTATTTT	CASSPRGLAGDFADTQYF
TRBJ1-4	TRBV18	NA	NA	TGTGCCAGCTCACCCCGAGAGGGGGCTAATGAAAAACTGTTTTTT	CASSPREGANEKLFF
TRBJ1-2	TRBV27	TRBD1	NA	TGTGCCAGCAGTTCTCGGACAGGGCTAGGCTACACCTTC	CASSSRTGLGYTF
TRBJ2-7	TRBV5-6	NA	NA	TGTGCCAGCAGCGCCTATCCGTACGAGCAGTACTTC	CASSAYPYEQYF
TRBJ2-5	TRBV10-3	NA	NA	TGTGCCATCAGTGAGTCTAGAGTCGCGACCCAGTACTTC	CAISESRVATQYF
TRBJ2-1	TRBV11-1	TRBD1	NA	TGTGCCAGCAGCTCAGAAGACAGGGGGCATTACAATGAGCAGTTCTTC	CASSSEDRGHYNEQFF
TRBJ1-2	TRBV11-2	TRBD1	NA	TGTGCCAGCAGCTTTACCGGGACAGTCTATGGCTACACCTTC	CASSFTGTVYGYTF
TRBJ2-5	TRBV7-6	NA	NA	TGTGCCAGCAGCCCCTGGACTGCCCCTCTCGAGACCCAGTACTTC	CASSPWTAPLETQYF
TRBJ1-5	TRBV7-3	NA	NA	TGTGCCAGCAGCTTAGAAGCGCATCAGCCCCAGCATTTT	CASSLEAHQPQHF
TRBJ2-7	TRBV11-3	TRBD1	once	TGTGCCAGCAGCATTATTAGGGACAGCTACGAGCAGTACTTC	CASSIIRDSYEQYF
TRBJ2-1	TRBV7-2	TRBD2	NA	TGTGCCAGCAGCCTAGCGGGAGTTTCCTACAATGAGCAGTTCTTC	CASSLAGVSYNEQFF
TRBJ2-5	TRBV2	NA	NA	TGTGCCAGCACTTTGGGCGTGTACCAAGAGACCCAGTACTTC	CASTLGVYQETQYF
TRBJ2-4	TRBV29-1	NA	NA	TGCAGCGGAGGCGGGCAGGAAAACATTCAGTACTTC	CSGGGQENIQYF
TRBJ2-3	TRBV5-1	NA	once	TGCGCCAGCAGCTACGGCGGGAGCACAGATACGCAGTATTTT	CASSYGGSTDTQYF
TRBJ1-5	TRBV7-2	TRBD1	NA	TGTGCCAGCAGCTTTCTTAACAGGGGAATCGGCAATCAGCCCCAGCATTTT	CASSFLNRGIGNQPQHF
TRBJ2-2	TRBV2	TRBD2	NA	TGTGCCAGCAGGCGGACTAGCGGGAGGGTAGCCGGGGAGCTGTTTTTT	CASRRTSGRVAGELFF
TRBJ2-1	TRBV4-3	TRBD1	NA	TGCGCCAGCAGCCGATTACGGACAGGGGCCAATGAGCAGTTCTTC	CASSRLRTGANEQFF
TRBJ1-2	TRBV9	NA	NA	TGTGCCAGCAGCGTAGGTACAGTGCTTAACTATGGCTACACCTTC	CASSVGTVLNYGYTF
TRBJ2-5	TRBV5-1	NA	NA	TGCGCCAGCAGCTTCGGAGGAGCGGAGACCCAGTACTTC	CASSFGGAETQYF
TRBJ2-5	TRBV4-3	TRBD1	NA	TGCGCCAGCAGCCAAGAGACAGGGATCCTCCAAGAGACCCAGTACTTC	CASSQETGILQETQYF
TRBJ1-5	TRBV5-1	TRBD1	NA	TGCGCCAGCAGCTTAACAGGGGGCAATCAGCCCCAGCATTTT	CASSLTGGNQPQHF
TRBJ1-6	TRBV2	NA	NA	TGTGCCAGCACGGCAGGCGGGTCACCCCTCCACTTT	CASTAGGSPLHF
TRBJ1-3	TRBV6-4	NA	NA	TGTGCCAGCAGTGACTCAGGGGTTAGGGTCTCTGGAAACACCATATATTTT	CASSDSGVRVSGNTIYF
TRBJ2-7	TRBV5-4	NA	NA	TGTGCCAGCAGCACCCCAGGAGAGGGCGAGCAGTACTTC	CASSTPGEGEQYF
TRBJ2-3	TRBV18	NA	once	TGTGCCAGCTCACCAAGACTAGACGCTAGCACAGATACGCAGTATTTT	CASSPRLDASTDTQYF
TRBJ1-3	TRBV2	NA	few	TGTGCCAGCATGTTTTTATCTGGAAACACCATATATTTT	CASMFLSGNTIYF
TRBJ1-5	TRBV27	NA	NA	TGTGCCAGCAGTCTGGGGCCGGGGCCCCAGCATTTT	CASSLGPGPQHF
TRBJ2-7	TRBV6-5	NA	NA	TGTGCCAGCAGTCACAGACCCCCTAGCAAGCAGTACTTC	CASSHRPPSKQYF
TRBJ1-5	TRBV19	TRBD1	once	TGTGCCAGTAGGGACAGGGACGAGGGGTATAGCAATCAGCCCCAGCATTTT	CASRDRDEGYSNQPQHF
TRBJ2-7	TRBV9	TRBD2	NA	TGTGCCAGCAGCTCCGGACTAGCGGGCGCCCCGTACTTC	CASSSGLAGAPYF
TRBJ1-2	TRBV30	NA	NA	TGTGCTAGGGGGGGCCCCTATGGCTACACCTTC	CARGGPYGYTF
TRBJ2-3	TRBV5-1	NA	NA	TGCGCCAGCAGCTTGGTGTTAGCCACAGATACGCAGTATTTT	CASSLVLATDTQYF